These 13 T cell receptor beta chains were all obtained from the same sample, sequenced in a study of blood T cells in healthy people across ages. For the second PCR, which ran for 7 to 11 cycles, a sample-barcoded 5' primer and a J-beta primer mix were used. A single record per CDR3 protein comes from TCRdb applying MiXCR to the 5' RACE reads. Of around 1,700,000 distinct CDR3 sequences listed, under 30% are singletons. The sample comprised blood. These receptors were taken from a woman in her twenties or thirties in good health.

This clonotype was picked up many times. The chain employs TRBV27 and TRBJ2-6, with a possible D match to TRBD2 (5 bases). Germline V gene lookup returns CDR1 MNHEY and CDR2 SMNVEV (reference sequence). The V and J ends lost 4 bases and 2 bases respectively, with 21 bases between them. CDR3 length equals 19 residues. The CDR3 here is CASSSLGRVKVAGANVLTF. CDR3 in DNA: TGTGCCAGCAGTTCCCTCGGGCGGGTCAAGGTAGCTGGGGCCAACGTCCTGACTTTC.

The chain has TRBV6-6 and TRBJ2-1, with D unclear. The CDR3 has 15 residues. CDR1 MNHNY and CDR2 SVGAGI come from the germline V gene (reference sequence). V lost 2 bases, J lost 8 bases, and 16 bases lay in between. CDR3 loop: CASSYPGKSRDEQFF. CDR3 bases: TGTGCCAGCAGTTACCCTGGAAAATCAAGGGATGAGCAGTTCTTC.

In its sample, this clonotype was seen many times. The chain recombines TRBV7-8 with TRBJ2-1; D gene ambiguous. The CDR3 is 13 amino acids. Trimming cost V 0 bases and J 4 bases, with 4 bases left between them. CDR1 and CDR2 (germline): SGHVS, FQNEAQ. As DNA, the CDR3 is TGTGCCAGCAGCTTAGCTCAGTACAATGAGCAGTTCTTC. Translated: CASSLAQYNEQFF. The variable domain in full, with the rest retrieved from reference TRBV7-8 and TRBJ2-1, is GAGVSQSPRYKVAKRGQDVALRCDPISGHVSLFWYQQALGQGPEFLTYFQNEAQLDKSGLPSDRFFAERPEGSVSTLKIQRTQQEDSAVYLCASSLAQYNEQFFGPGTRLTVL.

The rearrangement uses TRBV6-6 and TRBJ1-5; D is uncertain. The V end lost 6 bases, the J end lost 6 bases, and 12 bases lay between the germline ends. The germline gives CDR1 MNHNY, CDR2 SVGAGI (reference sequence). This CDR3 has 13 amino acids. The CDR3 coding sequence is TGTGCCAGCAGGCTGGAAGATCGTCAGCCCCAGCATTTT. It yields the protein CASRLEDRQPQHF.

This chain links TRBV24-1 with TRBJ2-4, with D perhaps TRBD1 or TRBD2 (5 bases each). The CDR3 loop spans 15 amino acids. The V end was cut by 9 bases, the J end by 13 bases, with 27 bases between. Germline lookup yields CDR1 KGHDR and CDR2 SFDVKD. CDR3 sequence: CATSASGEGDNEQYF. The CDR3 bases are TGTGCCACCTCAGCAAGCGGAGAAGGGGATAATGAGCAGTACTTC.

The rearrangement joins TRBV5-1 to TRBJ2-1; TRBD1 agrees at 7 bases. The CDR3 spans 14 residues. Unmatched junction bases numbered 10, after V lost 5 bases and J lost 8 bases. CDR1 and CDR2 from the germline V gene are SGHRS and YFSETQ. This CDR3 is CASRKEGGSDEQFF. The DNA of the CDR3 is TGCGCCAGCAGAAAGGAAGGGGGCAGCGATGAGCAGTTCTTC.

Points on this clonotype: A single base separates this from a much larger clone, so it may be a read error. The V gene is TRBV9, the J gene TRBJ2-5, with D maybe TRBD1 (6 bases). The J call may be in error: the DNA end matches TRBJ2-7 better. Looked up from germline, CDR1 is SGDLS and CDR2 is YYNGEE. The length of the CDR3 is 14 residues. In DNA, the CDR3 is TGTGCCTGCAGCCCCAGGGGTGAAGACTACGAGCAGTACTTC. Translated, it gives CACSPRGEDYEQYF.

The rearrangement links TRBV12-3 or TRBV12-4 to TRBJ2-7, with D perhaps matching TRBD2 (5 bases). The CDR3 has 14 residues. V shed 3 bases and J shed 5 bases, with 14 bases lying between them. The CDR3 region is CASSFLRGSDEQYF. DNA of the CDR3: TGTGCCAGCAGTTTTTTACGGGGTAGCGACGAGCAGTACTTC.

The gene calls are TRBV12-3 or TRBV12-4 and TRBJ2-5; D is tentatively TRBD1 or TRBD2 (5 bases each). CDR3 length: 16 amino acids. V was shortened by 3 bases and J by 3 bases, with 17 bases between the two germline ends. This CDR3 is CASSFGRAQGEETQYF. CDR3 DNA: TGTGCCAGCAGTTTTGGGAGAGCCCAGGGCGAAGAGACCCAGTACTTC.

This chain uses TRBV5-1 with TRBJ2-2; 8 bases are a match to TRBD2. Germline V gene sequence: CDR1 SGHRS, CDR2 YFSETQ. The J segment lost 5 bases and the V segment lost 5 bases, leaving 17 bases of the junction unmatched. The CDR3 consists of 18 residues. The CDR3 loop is CASRGNMNGRAWTGELFF. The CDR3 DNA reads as TGCGCCAGCAGAGGAAACATGAACGGGAGGGCTTGGACCGGGGAGCTGTTTTTT.

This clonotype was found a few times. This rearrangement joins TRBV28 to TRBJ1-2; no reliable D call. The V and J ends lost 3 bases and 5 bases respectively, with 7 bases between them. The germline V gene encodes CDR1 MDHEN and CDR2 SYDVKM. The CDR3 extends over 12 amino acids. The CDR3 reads CASSLTTYGYTF. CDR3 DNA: TGTGCCAGCAGTTTGACGACTTATGGCTACACCTTC.

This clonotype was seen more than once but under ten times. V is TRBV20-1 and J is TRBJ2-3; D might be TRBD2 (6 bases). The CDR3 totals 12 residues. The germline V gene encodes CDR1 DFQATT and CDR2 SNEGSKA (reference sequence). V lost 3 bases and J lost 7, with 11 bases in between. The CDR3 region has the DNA TGCAGTGCTAGCCGGGACTCCCATACGCAGTATTTT. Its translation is CSASRDSHTQYF.

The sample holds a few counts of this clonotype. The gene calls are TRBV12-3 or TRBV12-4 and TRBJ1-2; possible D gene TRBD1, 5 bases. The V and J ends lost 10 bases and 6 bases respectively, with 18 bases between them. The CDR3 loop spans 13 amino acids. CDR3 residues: CATKKAGWDGYTF. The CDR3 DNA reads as TGTGCCACAAAAAAAGCAGGGTGGGATGGCTACACCTTC.